The TCR beta chain described here comes from a study of spatial heterogeneity in lung cancer. Study-level findings and limits: Among blood samples, ubiquitous expanded tumor TCRs appeared more at resection than at follow-up.

Documented time point: sample taken at primary tumor resection. Researchers sequenced whole RNA taken from tumor, nontumor lung or frozen PBMC without sorting. Donation came from around 77 patients with untreated early-stage non-small cell lung cancer. CDR1 is MDHEN, CDR2 SYDVKM, per germline. This CDR3 contains 17 residues. The trim removed 6 bases at V and 5 bases at J, leaving 14 bases unmatched. TCR cDNA molecules each carried a unique molecular identifier. TCRdb processed the 5' RACE reads anew with MiXCR; each CDR3 protein has one entry. The table includes 35,000 to 55,000 distinct CDR3 sequences, approximately 6.5% detected once. Concerning this clonotype itself: The target antigen is unknown.

This sequence was found in a female donor with early-stage non-small cell lung cancer. The V call is TRBV28, the J call TRBJ2-5; 11 bases are a match to TRBD2. The material sequenced was PBMCs, taken at surgery. The CDR3, as DNA: TGTGCCAGCAGCCCCGCACTGCTAGCGGGGGGTAGGGAGACCCAGTACTTC. Translated: CASSPALLAGGRETQYF.